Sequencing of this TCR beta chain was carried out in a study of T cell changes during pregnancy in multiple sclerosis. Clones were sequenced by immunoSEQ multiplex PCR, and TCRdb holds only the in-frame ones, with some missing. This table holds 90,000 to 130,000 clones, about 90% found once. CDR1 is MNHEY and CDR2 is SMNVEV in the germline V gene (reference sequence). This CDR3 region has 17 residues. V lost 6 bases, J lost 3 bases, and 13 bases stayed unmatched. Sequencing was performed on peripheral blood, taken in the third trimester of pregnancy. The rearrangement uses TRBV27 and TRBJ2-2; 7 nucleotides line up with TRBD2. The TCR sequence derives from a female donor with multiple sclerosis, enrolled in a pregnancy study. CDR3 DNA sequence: TGTGCCAGCAGCCCCGCTGGACTAGTTTCGCACACCGGGGAGCTGTTTTTT. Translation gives CASSPAGLVSHTGELFF.